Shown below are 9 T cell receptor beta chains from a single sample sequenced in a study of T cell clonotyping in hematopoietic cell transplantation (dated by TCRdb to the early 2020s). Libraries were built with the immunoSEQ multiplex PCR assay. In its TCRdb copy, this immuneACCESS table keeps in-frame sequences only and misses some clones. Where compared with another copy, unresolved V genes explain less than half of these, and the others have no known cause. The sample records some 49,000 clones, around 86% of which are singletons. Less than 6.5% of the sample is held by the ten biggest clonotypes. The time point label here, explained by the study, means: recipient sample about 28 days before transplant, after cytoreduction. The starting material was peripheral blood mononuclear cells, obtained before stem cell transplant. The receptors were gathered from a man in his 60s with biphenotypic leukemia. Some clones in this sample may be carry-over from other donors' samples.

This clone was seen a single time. CDR3: CASSPPGVHEQYF. CDR3 bases: TGCGCCAGCAGCCCGCCGGGGGTCCACGAGCAGTACTTC. V usage is TRBV5-1 and J usage is TRBJ2-7; D might be TRBD2 (6 bases). V gave up 4 bases and J gave up 5 bases, with 13 bases separating them. This CDR3 region has 13 residues. Germline V gives CDR1 SGHRS, CDR2 YFSETQ.

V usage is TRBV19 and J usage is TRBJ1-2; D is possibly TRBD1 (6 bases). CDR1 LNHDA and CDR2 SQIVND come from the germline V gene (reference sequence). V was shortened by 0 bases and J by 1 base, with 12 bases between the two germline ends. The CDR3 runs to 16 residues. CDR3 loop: CASSIDGGSGNYGYTF. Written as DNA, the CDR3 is TGTGCCAGTAGTATAGATGGGGGCAGCGGTAACTATGGCTACACCTTC.

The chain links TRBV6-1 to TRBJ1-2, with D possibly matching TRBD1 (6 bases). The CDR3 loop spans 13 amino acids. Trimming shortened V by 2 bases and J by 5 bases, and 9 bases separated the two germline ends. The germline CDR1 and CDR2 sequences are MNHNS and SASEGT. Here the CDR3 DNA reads TGTGCCAGCAGTGAAAACAGGGAATATGGCTACACCTTC. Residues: CASSENREYGYTF.

The CDR3 nucleotides are TGTGCCAGCAGAAACCGGGGGGGCGCGGATGTGGGGACCCAGTACTTC. This encodes CASRNRGGADVGTQYF. The rearrangement joins TRBV2 to TRBJ2-5; TRBD2 agrees at 8 bases. Germline V CDR1 and CDR2: SNHLY, FYNNEI. The V segment lost 6 bases and the J segment 7 bases; nucleotides outside the gene matches: 16. This CDR3 comprises 16 residues.

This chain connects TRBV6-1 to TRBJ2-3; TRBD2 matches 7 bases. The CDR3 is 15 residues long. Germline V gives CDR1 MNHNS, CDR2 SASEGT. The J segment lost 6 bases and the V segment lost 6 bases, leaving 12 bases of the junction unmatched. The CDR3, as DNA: TGTGCCAGCAGGAGGGATCGGGGAGGGGTTGATACGCAGTATTTT. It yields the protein CASRRDRGGVDTQYF.

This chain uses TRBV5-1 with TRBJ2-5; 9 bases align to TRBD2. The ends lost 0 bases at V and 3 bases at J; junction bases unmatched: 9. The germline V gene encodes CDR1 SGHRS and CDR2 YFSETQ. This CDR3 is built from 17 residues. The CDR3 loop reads CASSLGVAGVLEETQYF. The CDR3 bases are TGCGCCAGCAGCTTGGGGGTAGCGGGAGTATTAGAAGAGACCCAGTACTTC.

CDR3 nucleotide sequence: TGTGCCAGCAGCCAAGACGACAGCGGAGGGCAATACGAGCAGTACTTC. Its translation: CASSQDDSGGQYEQYF. The genes are TRBV4-2 and TRBJ2-7, with TRBD2 as a possible D gene (6 bases). Germline CDR1 LGHNA, CDR2 YNFKEQ. V lost 0 bases and J lost 4, with 16 bases in between. The CDR3 spans 16 residues.

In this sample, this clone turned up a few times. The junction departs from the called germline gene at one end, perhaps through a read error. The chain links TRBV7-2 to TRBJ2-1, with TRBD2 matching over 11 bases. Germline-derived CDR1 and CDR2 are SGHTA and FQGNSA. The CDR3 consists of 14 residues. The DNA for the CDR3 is TGTGCCAGCAGCCTAGCGGGAGGTGCGAATGAGCAGTTCTTC. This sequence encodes CASSLAGGANEQFF.

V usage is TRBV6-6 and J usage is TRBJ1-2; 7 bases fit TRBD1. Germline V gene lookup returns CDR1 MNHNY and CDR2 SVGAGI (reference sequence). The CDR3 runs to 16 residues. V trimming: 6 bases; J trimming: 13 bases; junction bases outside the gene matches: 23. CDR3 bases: TGTGCCAGCAGGACACCTAATTCGGGACAGACCTCCCCGCGCACCTTC. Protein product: CASRTPNSGQTSPRTF.